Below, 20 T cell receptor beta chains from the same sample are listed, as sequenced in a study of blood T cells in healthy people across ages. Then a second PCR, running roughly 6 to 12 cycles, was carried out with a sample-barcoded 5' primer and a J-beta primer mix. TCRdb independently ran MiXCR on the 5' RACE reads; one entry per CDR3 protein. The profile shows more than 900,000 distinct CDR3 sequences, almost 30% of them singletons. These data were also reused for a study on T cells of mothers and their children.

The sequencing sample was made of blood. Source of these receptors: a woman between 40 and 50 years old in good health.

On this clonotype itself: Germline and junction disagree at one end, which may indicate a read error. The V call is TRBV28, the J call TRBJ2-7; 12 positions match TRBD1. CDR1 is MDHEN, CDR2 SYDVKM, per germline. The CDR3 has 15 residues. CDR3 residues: CASSLLGTGGYGQYF. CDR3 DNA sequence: TGTGCCAGCAGTTTATTAGGGACAGGGGGCTACGGGCAGTACTTC.

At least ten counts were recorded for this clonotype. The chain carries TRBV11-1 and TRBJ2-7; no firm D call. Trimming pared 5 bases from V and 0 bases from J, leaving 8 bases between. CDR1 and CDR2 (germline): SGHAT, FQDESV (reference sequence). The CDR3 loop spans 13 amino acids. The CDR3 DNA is TGTGCCAGCAGCCCTCTTCGCTCCTACGAGCAGTACTTC. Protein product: CASSPLRSYEQYF.

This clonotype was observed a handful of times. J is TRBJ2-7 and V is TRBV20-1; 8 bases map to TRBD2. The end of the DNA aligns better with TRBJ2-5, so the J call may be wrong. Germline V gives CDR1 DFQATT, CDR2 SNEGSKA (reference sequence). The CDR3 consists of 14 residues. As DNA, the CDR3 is TGCAGTGCTAGAGCCGGGGGGGTTTTTCAGACCCAGTACTTC. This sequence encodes CSARAGGVFQTQYF.

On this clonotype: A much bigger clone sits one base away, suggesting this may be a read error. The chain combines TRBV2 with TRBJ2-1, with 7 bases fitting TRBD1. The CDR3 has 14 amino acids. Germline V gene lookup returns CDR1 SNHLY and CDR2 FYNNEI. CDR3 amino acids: CTSSMGQSYNEQFF. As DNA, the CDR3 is TGTACCAGCAGTATGGGACAGAGTTACAATGAGCAGTTCTTC.

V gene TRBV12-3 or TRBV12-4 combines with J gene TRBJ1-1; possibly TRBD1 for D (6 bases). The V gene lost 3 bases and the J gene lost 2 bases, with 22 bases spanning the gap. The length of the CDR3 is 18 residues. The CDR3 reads CASSFGGSRAGGNTEAFF. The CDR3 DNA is TGTGCCAGCAGTTTTGGAGGCAGTCGTGCCGGGGGCAACACTGAAGCTTTCTTT.

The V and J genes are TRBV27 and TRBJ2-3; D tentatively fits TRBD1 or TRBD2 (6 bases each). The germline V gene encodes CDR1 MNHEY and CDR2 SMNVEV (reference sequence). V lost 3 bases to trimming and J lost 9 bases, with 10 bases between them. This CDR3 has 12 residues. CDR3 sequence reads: CASSFPGGTQYF. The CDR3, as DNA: TGTGCCAGCAGTTTCCCCGGGGGCACGCAGTATTTT.

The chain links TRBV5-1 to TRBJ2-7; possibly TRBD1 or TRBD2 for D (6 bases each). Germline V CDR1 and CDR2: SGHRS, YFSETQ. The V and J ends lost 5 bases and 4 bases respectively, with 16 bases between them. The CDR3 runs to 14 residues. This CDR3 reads CASSEGGWPYEQYF. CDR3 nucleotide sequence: TGCGCCAGCAGTGAAGGGGGGTGGCCTTACGAGCAGTACTTC. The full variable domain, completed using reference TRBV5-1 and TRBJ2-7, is KAGVTQTPRYLIKTRGQQVTLSCSPISGHRSVSWYQQTPGQGLQFLFEYFSETQRNKGNFPGRFSGRQFSNSRSEMNVSTLELGDSALYLCASSEGGWPYEQYFGPGTRLTVT.

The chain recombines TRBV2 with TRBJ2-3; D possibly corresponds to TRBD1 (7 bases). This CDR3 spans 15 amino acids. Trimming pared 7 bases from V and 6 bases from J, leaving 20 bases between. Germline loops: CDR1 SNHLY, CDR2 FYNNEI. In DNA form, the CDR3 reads TGTGCCAGCAACAGTCCACAGGGGAGGTTTGATACGCAGTATTTT. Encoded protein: CASNSPQGRFDTQYF. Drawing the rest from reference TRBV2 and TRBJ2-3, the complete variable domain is EPEVTQTPSHQVTQMGQEVILRCVPISNHLYFYWYRQILGQKVEFLVSFYNNEISEKSEIFDDQFSVERPDGSNFTLKIRSTKLEDSAMYFCASNSPQGRFDTQYFGPGTRLTVL.

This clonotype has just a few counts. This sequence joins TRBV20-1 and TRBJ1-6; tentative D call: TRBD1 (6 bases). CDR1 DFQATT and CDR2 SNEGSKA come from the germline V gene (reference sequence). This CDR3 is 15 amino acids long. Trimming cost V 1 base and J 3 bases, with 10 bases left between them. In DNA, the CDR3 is TGCAGTGCTAGAGGTTTGACAGGCTATAATTCACCCCTCCACTTT. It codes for CSARGLTGYNSPLHF.

The CDR3 is CASTRNRETQYF. Written as DNA, the CDR3 is TGTGCCAGCACCCGGAACCGTGAGACCCAGTACTTC. The chain is built from TRBV28 and TRBJ2-5; D is undetermined. The germline V gene has CDR1 MDHEN and CDR2 SYDVKM. The CDR3 length is 12 residues. Trimming took 7 bases from V and 5 from J, leaving 11 bases between them.

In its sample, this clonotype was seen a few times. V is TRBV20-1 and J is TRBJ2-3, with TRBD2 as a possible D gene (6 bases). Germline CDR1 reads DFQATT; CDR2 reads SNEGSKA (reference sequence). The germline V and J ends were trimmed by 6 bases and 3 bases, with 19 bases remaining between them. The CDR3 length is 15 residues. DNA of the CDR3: TGCAGTGCCATCAGCCCCTTAGGAGGGACAGATACGCAGTATTTT. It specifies CSAISPLGGTDTQYF.

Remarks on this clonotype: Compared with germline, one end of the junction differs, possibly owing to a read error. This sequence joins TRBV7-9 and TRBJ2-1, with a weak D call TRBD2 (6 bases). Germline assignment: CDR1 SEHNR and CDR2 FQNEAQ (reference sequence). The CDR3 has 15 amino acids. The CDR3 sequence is CACSPRLAGGNEQFF. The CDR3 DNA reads TGTGCCTGCAGCCCGCGTCTAGCCGGGGGCAATGAGCAGTTCTTC.

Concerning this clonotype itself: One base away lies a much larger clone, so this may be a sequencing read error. The CDR3 here is CASRGGGRQETQYF. CDR3 DNA: TGTGCCAGCAGGGGCGGGGGGCGCCAAGAGACCCAGTACTTC. V usage is TRBV28 and J usage is TRBJ2-5; 8 bases line up with TRBD2. This CDR3 is 14 amino acids long. CDR1 MDHEN and CDR2 SYDVKM come from the germline V gene. The V segment lost 6 bases and the J segment 1 base; nucleotides outside the gene matches: 4.

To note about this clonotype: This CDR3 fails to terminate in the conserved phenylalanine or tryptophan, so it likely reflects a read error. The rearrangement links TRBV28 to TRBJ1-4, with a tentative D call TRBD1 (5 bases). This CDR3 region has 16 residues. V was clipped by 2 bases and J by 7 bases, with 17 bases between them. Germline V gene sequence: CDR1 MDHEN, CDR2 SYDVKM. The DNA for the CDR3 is TGTGCCAGCAGTTTAATGGGTCTCCAGGGAGGTGAAAAACTGTTTGTT. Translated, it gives CASSLMGLQGGEKLFV.

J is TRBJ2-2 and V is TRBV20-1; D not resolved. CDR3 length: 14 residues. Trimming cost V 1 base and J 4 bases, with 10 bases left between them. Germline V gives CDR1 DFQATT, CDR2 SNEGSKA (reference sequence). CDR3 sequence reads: CSARVPLATGELFF. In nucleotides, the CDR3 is TGCAGTGCTAGAGTTCCCCTGGCCACCGGGGAGCTGTTTTTT.

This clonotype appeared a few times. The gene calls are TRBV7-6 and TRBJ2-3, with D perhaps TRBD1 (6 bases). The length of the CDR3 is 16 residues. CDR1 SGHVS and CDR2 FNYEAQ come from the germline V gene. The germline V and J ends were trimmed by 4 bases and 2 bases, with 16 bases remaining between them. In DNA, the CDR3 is TGTGCCAGCAGCTCGATAAGGGGGACGTTCACAGATACGCAGTATTTT. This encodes CASSSIRGTFTDTQYF.

The CDR3 sequence is CAWSVLGGNQPQHF. The CDR3 DNA sequence: TGTGCCTGGAGTGTACTAGGGGGAAATCAGCCCCAGCATTTT. The rearrangement links TRBV30 to TRBJ1-5, with D possibly being TRBD1 (6 bases). With 0 bases removed from V and 4 bases from J, the gap between germline ends came to 10 bases. The germline V gene has CDR1 GTSNPN and CDR2 SVGIG (reference sequence). This CDR3 comprises 14 residues. The entire variable domain, with the rest obtained from reference TRBV30 and TRBJ1-5, is as follows: SQTIHQWPATLVQPVGSPLSLECTVEGTSNPNLYWYRQAAGRGLQLLFYSVGIGQISSEVPQNLSASRPQDRQFILSSKKLLLSDSGFYLCAWSVLGGNQPQHFGDGTRLSIL.

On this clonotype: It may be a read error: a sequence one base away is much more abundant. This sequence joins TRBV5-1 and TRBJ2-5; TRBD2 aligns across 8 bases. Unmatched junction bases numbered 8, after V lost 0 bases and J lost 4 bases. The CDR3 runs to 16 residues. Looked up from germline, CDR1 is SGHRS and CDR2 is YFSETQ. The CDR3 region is CASSLAPAGGRETQYF. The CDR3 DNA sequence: TGCGCCAGCAGCTTGGCGCCGGCGGGGGGACGAGAGACCCAGTACTTC.

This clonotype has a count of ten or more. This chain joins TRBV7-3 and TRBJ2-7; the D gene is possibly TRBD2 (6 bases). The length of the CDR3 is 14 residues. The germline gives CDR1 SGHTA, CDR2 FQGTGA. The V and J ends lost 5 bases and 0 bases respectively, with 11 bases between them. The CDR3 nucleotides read TGTGCCAGCAGCCGGGCGGGGCTCTCCTACGAGCAGTACTTC. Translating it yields CASSRAGLSYEQYF. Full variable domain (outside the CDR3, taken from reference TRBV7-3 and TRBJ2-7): GAGVSQTPSNKVTEKGKYVELRCDPISGHTALYWYRQSLGQGPEFLIYFQGTGAADDSGLPNDRFFAVRPEGSVSTLKIQRTERGDSAVYLCASSRAGLSYEQYFGPGTRLTVT.

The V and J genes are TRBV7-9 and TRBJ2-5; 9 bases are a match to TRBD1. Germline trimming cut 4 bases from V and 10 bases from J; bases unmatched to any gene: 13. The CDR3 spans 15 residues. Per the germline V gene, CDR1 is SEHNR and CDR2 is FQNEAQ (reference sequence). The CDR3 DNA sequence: TGTGCCAGCAGCTCCGGACAGGGGCAGCTACGAGGCCAGTACTTC. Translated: CASSSGQGQLRGQYF.